One and the same sample provided the 8 T cell receptor beta chains below, sequenced in a study of blood T cell repertoires in COVID-19. TCRdb's copy holds only in-frame clones and misses some; the assay was immunoSEQ multiplex PCR. The sample holds fewer than 350,000 clones; 80% to 90% are singletons and the top ten take approximately 12%. Source material: peripheral blood. The origin of the receptors is a woman between 25 and 40 years old with COVID-19, enrolled during active disease.

This chain connects TRBV27 to TRBJ2-1, with 15 bases that match TRBD2. Germline assignment: CDR1 MNHEY and CDR2 SMNVEV (reference sequence). After removal of 5 bases from V and 7 bases from J, the junction contained 3 bases not matched to a gene. The CDR3 is 15 residues long. CDR3 loop: CASSPGTSGGNEQFF. The CDR3 nucleotides read TGTGCCAGCAGTCCTGGGACTAGCGGGGGGAATGAGCAGTTCTTC.

This sequence joins TRBV4-2 and TRBJ1-2; D is possibly TRBD1 (6 bases). Germline CDR1 is LGHNA and CDR2 is YNFKEQ. The CDR3 has 16 residues. V lost 0 bases, J lost 5 bases, and 16 bases lay in between. The CDR3 DNA is TGTGCCAGCAGCCAAGATGGGGGCAGGGGCGGTTATGGCTACACCTTC. As protein: CASSQDGGRGGYGYTF.

This chain connects TRBV29-1 to TRBJ1-1; 7 nucleotides match TRBD1. With 7 bases clipped from V and 6 bases from J, the junction kept 8 bases outside the gene matches. The CDR3 has 12 amino acids. Germline V lookup: CDR1 SQVTM, CDR2 ANQGSEA. The CDR3, as DNA: TGCAGCGGAAACAGAGGGGGCCCTGAAGCTTTCTTT. Protein product: CSGNRGGPEAFF.

This chain links TRBV10-3 with TRBJ1-2; D is unclear. The length of the CDR3 is 12 residues. V lost 6 bases, J lost 2 bases, and 7 bases lay in between. Looked up from germline, CDR1 is ENHRY and CDR2 is SYGVKD. The CDR3 bases are TGTGCCATCAGAGGACTGAACTATGGCTACACCTTC. This codes for CAIRGLNYGYTF.

This sequence joins TRBV11-2 and TRBJ2-7; 8 bases line up with TRBD1. Germline V gene lookup returns CDR1 SGHAT and CDR2 FQNNGV. The CDR3 sequence is 15 residues long. The J segment lost 6 bases and the V segment lost 1 base, leaving 8 bases of the junction unmatched. CDR3 in DNA: TGTGCCAGCAGCTTAGTCGGGACAGGATATGTCGAGCAGTACTTC. It is translated as CASSLVGTGYVEQYF. The variable domain in full, with the rest retrieved from reference TRBV11-2 and TRBJ2-7, is EAGVAQSPRYKIIEKRQSVAFWCNPISGHATLYWYQQILGQGPKLLIQFQNNGVVDDSQLPKDRFSAERLKGVDSTLKIQPAKLEDSAVYLCASSLVGTGYVEQYFGPGTRLTVT.

V gene TRBV1 combines with J gene TRBJ2-4; the D call TRBD2 from the table was never checked on the DNA. TRBV1 is labeled a pseudogene. The CDR3 is 13 residues long. The CDR3 DNA reads as TGCACCAGCAGTGGCGGGGGGGCTGACATTCAGTACTTC. It translates to CTSSGGGADIQYF.

V and J are TRBV6-5 and TRBJ1-2; TRBD1 might be the D (6 bases). Germline V CDR1 and CDR2: MNHEY, SVGAGI. V was trimmed by 0 bases and J by 4 bases, leaving 12 bases between them. CDR3 length: 15 residues. CDR3 protein: CASSYSKGGTYGYTF. The CDR3 DNA reads as TGTGCCAGCAGTTACTCGAAGGGGGGGACCTATGGCTACACCTTC.

CDR3: CASSPFRGEGRFSLETQYF. CDR3 in DNA: TGTGCCAGCAGCCCCTTCCGGGGGGAGGGCCGGTTCTCGTTAGAGACCCAGTACTTC. The rearrangement links TRBV5-4 to TRBJ2-5; 7 bases fit TRBD2. With 4 bases clipped from V and 4 bases from J, the junction kept 22 bases outside the gene matches. Per the germline V gene, CDR1 is SGHNT and CDR2 is YYREEE (reference sequence). CDR3 size: 19 residues.